This T cell receptor (beta chain) was identified during a study of T cells in Graves' hyperthyroidism and ophthalmopathy. Notes on the study in general: Most clonotypes that expanded in the thyroid above 0.001 also showed up in blood. Classification by a 13 V-J model distinguished ophthalmopathy from stable hyperthyroidism.

The trim removed 6 bases at V and 5 bases at J, leaving 19 bases unmatched. The CDR3 runs 18 residues. Germline V gene sequence: CDR1 MDHEN, CDR2 SYDVKM. Many counts were recorded for this clonotype. As yet, its antigen is unknown. Ophthalmopathy patients showed a Clinical Activity Score of at least 3, NOSPECS grade of at least 4 and duration under 3 months. For the diagnoses, clinical symptoms, serum thyroxine and TRAb, thyroid ultrasound and orbital computed tomography were used. Amplified regions were TCR beta CDR3 sequences from RNA transcripts. A first-round RT-PCR of the TCR CDR3 used the HTBI primer set. TCRdb processed the multiplex PCR reads anew with MiXCR; each CDR3 protein has one entry. Of 400,000 or so distinct CDR3 sequences listed, roughly 15% are singletons.

Material: blood. The chain has TRBV28 and TRBJ2-5, with 9 positions matching TRBD2. The TCR comes from a woman aged 60-75 years with Graves' ophthalmopathy. Here the CDR3 reads CASSPAVGREGGTETQYF. The CDR3 DNA follows: TGTGCCAGCAGCCCTGCCGTGGGGCGGGAGGGAGGAACGGAGACCCAGTACTTC.